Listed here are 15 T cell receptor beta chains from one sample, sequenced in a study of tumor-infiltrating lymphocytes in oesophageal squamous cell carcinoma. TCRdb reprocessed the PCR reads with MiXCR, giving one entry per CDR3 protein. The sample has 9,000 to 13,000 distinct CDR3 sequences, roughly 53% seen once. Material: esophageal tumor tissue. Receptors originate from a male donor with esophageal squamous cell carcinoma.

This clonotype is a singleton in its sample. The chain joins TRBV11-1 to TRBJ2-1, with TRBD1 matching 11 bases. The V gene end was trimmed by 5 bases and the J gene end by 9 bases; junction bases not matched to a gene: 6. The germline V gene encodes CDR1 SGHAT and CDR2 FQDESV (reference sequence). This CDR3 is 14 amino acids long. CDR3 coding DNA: TGTGCCAGCAGCGACCGGACAGGGGGCGGTGAGCAGTTCTTC. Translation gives CASSDRTGGGEQFF.

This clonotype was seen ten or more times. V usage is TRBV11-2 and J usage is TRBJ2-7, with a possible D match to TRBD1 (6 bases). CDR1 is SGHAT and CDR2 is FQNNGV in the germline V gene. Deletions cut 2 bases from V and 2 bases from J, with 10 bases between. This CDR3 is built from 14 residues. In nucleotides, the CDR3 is TGTGCCAGCAGCTTACGGACAGCAACCTACGAGCAGTACTTC. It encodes CASSLRTATYEQYF.

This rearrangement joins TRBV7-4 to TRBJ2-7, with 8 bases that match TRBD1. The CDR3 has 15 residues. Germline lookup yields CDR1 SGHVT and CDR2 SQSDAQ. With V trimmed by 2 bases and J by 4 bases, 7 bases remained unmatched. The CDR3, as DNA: TGTGCCAGCAGCTTAACGGCAGGGGGCGGTTACGAGCAGTACTTC. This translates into CASSLTAGGGYEQYF.

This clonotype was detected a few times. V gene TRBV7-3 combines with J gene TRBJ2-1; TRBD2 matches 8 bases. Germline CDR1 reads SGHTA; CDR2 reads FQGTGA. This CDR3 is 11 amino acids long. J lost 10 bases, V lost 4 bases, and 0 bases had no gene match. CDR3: CASSSSGEQFF. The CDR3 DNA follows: TGTGCCAGCAGCTCTAGCGGGGAGCAGTTCTTC. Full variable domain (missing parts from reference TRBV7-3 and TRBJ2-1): GAGVSQTPSNKVTEKGKYVELRCDPISGHTALYWYRQSLGQGPEFLIYFQGTGAADDSGLPNDRFFAVRPEGSVSTLKIQRTERGDSAVYLCASSSSGEQFFGPGTRLTVL.

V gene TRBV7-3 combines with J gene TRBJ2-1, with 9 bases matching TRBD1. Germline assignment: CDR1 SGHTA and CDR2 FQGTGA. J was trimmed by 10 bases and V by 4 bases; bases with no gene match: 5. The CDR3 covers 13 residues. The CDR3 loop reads CASSSRQGDEQFF. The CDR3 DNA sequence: TGTGCCAGCAGCTCCCGACAGGGGGACGAGCAGTTCTTC.

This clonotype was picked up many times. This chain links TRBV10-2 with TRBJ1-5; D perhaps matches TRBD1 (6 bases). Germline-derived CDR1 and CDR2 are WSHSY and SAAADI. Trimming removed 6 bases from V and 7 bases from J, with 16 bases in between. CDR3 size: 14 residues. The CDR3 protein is CASSITGTSQPQHF. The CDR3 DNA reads TGCGCCAGCAGCATCACAGGGACTAGCCAGCCCCAGCATTTT.

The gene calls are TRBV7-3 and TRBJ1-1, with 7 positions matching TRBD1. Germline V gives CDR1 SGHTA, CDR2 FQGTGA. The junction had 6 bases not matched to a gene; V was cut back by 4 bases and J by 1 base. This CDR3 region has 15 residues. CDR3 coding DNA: TGTGCCAGCAGCTCTGGGGACAGTGCGAACACTGAAGCTTTCTTT. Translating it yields CASSSGDSANTEAFF.

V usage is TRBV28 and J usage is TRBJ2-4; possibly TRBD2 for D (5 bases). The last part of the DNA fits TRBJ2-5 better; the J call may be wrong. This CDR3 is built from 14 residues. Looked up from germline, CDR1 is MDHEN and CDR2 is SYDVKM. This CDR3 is CASSVDGGKETQYF. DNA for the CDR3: TGTGCCAGCAGTGTGGACGGAGGAAAAGAGACCCAGTACTTC.

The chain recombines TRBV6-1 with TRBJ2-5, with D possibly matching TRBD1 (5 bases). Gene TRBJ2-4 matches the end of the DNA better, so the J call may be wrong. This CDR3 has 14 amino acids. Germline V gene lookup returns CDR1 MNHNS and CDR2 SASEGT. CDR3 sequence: CASSYDPQGNIQYF. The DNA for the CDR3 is TGTGCCAGCAGTTACGATCCCCAGGGAAACATTCAGTACTTC.

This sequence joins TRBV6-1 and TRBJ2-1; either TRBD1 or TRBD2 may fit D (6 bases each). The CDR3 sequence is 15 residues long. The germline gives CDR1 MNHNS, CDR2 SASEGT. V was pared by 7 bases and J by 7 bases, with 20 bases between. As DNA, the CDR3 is TGTGCCAGCAAGGGGGGCCATCTGGAGCCAAATGAGCAGTTCTTC. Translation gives CASKGGHLEPNEQFF.

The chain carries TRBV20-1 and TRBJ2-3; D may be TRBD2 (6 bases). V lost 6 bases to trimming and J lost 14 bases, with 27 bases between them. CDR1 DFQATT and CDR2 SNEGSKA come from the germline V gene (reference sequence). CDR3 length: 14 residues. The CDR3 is CSATLALNTGELYF. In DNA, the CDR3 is TGCAGTGCCACCCTAGCGCTGAACACCGGGGAGCTGTATTTT.

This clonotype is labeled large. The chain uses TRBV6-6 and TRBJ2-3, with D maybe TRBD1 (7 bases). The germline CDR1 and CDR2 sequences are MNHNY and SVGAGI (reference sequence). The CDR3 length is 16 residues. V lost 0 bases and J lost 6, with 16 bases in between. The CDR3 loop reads CASSYSRTGGRDTQYF. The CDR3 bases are TGTGCCAGCAGTTACTCGAGGACAGGAGGGAGGGATACGCAGTATTTT.

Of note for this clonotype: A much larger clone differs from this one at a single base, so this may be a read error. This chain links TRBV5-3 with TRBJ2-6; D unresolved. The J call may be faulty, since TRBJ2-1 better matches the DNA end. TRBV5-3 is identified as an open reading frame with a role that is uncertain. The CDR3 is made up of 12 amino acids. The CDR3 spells CASSSGRYEQFF. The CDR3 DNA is TGTGCCAGCAGCTCAGGAAGGTACGAGCAGTTCTTC.

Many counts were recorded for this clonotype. The CDR3 nucleotides are TGTGCCAGCAGCTTAGGGCTCACCCCGGACGAGCAGTACTTC. This sequence encodes CASSLGLTPDEQYF. The chain uses TRBV7-9 and TRBJ2-7, with D uncertain. Per germline, CDR1 SEHNR and CDR2 FQNEAQ (reference sequence). Trimming took 1 base from V and 5 from J, leaving 12 bases between them. CDR3 length: 14 amino acids.

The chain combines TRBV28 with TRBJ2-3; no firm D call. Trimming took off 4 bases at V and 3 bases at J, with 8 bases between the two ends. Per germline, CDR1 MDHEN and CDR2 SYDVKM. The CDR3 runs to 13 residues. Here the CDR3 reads CASSWKTTDTQYF. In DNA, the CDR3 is TGTGCCAGCAGTTGGAAGACGACAGATACGCAGTATTTT.